The text below deals with one T cell receptor beta chain. The sample holds a few counts of this clone. What antigen it recognizes has not been identified. Base qualities are not at hand, and no much larger clone is one base apart. Library creation used the immunoSEQ multiplex PCR assay. Sourced from immuneACCESS, this table was stored by TCRdb with only in-frame sequences that have V and J called. A share of the clones is absent; for the studies checked, an unresolved V gene accounts for under half, and the remainder has no known explanation. In all, the sample holds hundreds of thousands of clones, and 70% to 90% of those were seen once. The top ten hold over 0.008% of the sample. The data originate from a study of shared T cell receptors in the human thymus (dated by TCRdb to the early 2020s). As for the study more broadly: The study examined how self-reactive, shared T-cell receptor alpha chains are generated in the human thymus.

The germline V gene yields SGDLS for CDR1 and YYNGEE for CDR2. The CDR3, cysteine through phenylalanine, is 16 amino acids long. Only the CDR3 DNA stays, 48 bases, in frame from base 1. At the junction V is shortened by 3 bases and J by 7 bases; bases outside the gene matches: 12. This sample also appeared in a second study, on human thymus T cells. As the second publication notes: In Finland, the donors were immunologically healthy infants who were having open corrective cardiac surgery for congenital heart defects. The thymus tissue came from surgical resects taken out during corrective cardiac surgery. V and J gene segment usage appeared biased in both thymic and peripheral blood repertoires. Highly overlapping thymic TCR repertoires among unrelated individuals were reported in the related research. The study used roughly 8 infant thymus samples plus four related peripheral blood samples to characterize TCR alpha and beta repertoires. Donor ages ranged from about 6 to 244 days, and the cohort comprised six male and two female infants. Thymocytes were mechanically released from the tissue and were stored as pellets of about 9-33 million cells at -70 degrees C. Genomic DNA was extracted from frozen cell pellets with a QIAsymphony instrument. Using the immunoSEQ multiplex PCR assay, the TCRB and TCRAD loci were amplified from a standardized quantity of quality-controlled genomic DNA. The V(D)J region was spanned by amplicons of a length sufficient to cover the CDR3 and to identify V and J genes. Through the commercial immunoSEQ service, the amplicons were sequenced on an Illumina platform. Primer bias and sequencing errors were corrected as previously described, and TCRAD and TCRB were defined on the basis of the IMGT database. Analysis of the repertoires was done with immunoSEQ Analyzer 3.0 and VDJTools and included basic statistics, V/J segment usage, diversity estimates, rarefaction and pairwise overlap. Chao1, ChaoE, Efron-Thisted, Shannon and inverse Simpson indices were used to estimate diversity, which was also estimated on datasets down-sampled to the smallest sample. For repertoire overlap, CDR3 nucleotide sequence, V gene and J gene had to match strictly, and clustering was done by Jaccard-based multidimensional scaling. Thymus samples yielded on average roughly 810,000 unique TCRB clonotypes, compared with roughly 80,000 from blood samples.

The sequenced material came from thymocytes. The chain was built from TRBV9 and TRBJ1-4, with 7 middle bases fitting TRBD1. The TCR comes from a girl under two years old with a congenital heart defect. Donor details come from another sample of the same person, matched by shared clones. The bases are TGTGCCAGCAGCGGGACTTCCAGGGGGGTTCCTGAAAAACTGTTTTTT. This gives the protein CASSGTSRGVPEKLFF.